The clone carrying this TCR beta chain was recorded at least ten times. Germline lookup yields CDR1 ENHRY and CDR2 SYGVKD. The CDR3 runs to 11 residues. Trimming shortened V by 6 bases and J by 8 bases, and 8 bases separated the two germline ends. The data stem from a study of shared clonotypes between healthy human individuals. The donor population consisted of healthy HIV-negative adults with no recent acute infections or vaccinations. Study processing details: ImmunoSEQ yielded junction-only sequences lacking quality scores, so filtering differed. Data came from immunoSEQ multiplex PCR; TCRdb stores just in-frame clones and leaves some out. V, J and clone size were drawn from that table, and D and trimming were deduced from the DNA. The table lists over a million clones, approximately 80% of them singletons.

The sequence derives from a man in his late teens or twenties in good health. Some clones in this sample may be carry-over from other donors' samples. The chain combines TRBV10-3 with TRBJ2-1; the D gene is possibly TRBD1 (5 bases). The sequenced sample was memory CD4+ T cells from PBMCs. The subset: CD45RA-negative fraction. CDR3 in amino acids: CAIRQVDEQFF. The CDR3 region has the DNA TGTGCCATCAGACAGGTTGATGAGCAGTTCTTC.